This passage covers 18 T cell receptor beta chains from one sample sequenced in a study of cytomegalovirus exposure and HLA in healthy donors. In the PCR, 60 Vbeta and 13 Jbeta primers were used. This table comes from immunoSEQ multiplex PCR, and its TCRdb copy is limited to in-frame clones, with some not included. The sample has 150,000 or so clones, around 73% seen once. The sequencing input was PBMCs. The receptors were gathered from a woman under 30 in good health and CMV-seronegative.

This clone was picked up one time. The chain links TRBV6-5 to TRBJ1-1; no clear D gene. Trimming stripped 7 bases from V and 5 bases from J, with 8 bases between. The CDR3 totals 11 residues. In germline, CDR1 is MNHEY, CDR2 SVGAGI. CDR3 nucleotides: TGTGCCAGCATGGCCTGGACTGAAGCTTTCTTT. This encodes CASMAWTEAFF.

J is TRBJ2-1 and V is TRBV6-5; 8 nucleotides align to TRBD2. The V segment lost 4 bases and the J segment 9 bases; nucleotides outside the gene matches: 14. This CDR3 is 16 amino acids long. Germline CDR1 is MNHEY and CDR2 is SVGAGI. DNA of the CDR3: TGTGCCAGCAGTTCACCTAGCGGGCCGCCTCATGCTGAGCAGTTCTTC. It translates to CASSSPSGPPHAEQFF.

The V call is TRBV11-3, the J call TRBJ2-3; 14 nucleotides align to TRBD2. The V gene's germline CDR1 is SGHNT and CDR2 YENEEA. V shed 10 bases and J 2 bases; nucleotides not matched to a gene: 14. CDR3 length: 18 amino acids. The CDR3 sequence: CAIGTSGRGRGATDTQYF. CDR3 nucleotides: TGTGCCATCGGGACTAGCGGGAGAGGTAGGGGGGCCACAGATACGCAGTATTTT.

This chain connects TRBV30 to TRBJ2-2; 10 positions agree with TRBD2. CDR3 length equals 18 residues. Trimming cost V 3 bases and J 2 bases; bases outside gene matches: 12. Germline loops: CDR1 GTSNPN, CDR2 SVGIG (reference sequence). The CDR3 bases are TGTGCCTGGAGAAGGCTAGCGGGAGACGGGGGAAACACCGGGGAGCTGTTTTTT. The encoded protein is CAWRRLAGDGGNTGELFF.

The CDR3 DNA sequence: TGTGCCAGCAGCTTAATTTCGGGGGGGGGAGCCCTGAGGAGTGAGCAGTTCTTC. Translation gives CASSLISGGGALRSEQFF. The V call is TRBV7-3, the J call TRBJ2-1; 8 bases are shared with TRBD2. Unmatched junction bases numbered 17, after V lost 1 base and J lost 9 bases. The germline gives CDR1 SGHTA, CDR2 FQGTGA. The CDR3 sequence is 18 residues long.

The chain couples TRBV7-6 to TRBJ2-3; D call uncertain. The ends were cut back, 5 bases at V and 0 bases at J, with 6 bases in the middle. Germline CDR1 and CDR2: SGHVS and FNYEAQ. The CDR3 has 13 residues. The CDR3 is CASSIPSTDTQYF. The CDR3 bases are TGTGCCAGCAGCATCCCTAGCACAGATACGCAGTATTTT.

The chain combines TRBV27 with TRBJ2-2, with a tentative D call TRBD2 (6 bases). This CDR3 is built from 18 residues. Trimming took off 5 bases at V and 7 bases at J, with 26 bases between the two ends. Looked up from germline, CDR1 is MNHEY and CDR2 is SMNVEV (reference sequence). The CDR3 spells CASSPYSALRERNGELFF. The CDR3 nucleotides read TGTGCCAGCAGTCCCTATAGTGCCCTTCGGGAGCGCAACGGGGAGCTGTTTTTT.

The chain combines TRBV9 with TRBJ2-1; 7 bases are a match to TRBD2. CDR1 SGDLS and CDR2 YYNGEE come from the germline V gene. After removal of 0 bases from V and 15 bases from J, the junction contained 9 bases not matched to a gene. This CDR3 comprises 13 residues. As DNA, the CDR3 is TGTGCCAGCAGCGTAGAAGGGACTCGGGAGGCGTTCTTC. It yields the protein CASSVEGTREAFF.

This clone was detected once. The chain has TRBV11-3 and TRBJ2-3; TRBD2 might be the D (5 bases). V was cut by 5 bases and J by 1 base, with 19 bases left in between. Germline values: CDR1 SGHNT, CDR2 YENEEA. The CDR3 covers 17 residues. The DNA of the CDR3 is TGTGCCAGCAGCCTAACGACTACCCATAGTGGCACAGATACGCAGTATTTT. It yields the protein CASSLTTTHSGTDTQYF.

This chain uses TRBV7-9 with TRBJ1-6, with TRBD1 matching 7 bases. The CDR3 extends over 15 amino acids. V lost 2 bases and J lost 7; bases outside the gene matches: 5. In germline, CDR1 is SEHNR, CDR2 FQNEAQ (reference sequence). The CDR3 nucleotides are TGTGCCAGCAGCTTATTGGGGACAGCAAATTCACCCCTCCACTTT. It translates to CASSLLGTANSPLHF.

The chain joins TRBV11-1 to TRBJ2-5, with 11 bases identical to TRBD1. This CDR3 is built from 15 residues. CDR1 SGHAT and CDR2 FQDESV come from the germline V gene (reference sequence). The junction had 6 bases not matched to a gene; V was cut back by 5 bases and J by 4 bases. CDR3: CASSPGGTGGETQYF. The CDR3 nucleotides are TGTGCCAGCAGCCCGGGGGGGACAGGGGGAGAGACCCAGTACTTC.

The rearrangement links TRBV27 to TRBJ2-2, with D uncertain. Germline CDR1 is MNHEY and CDR2 is SMNVEV (reference sequence). Trimming left V 4 bases short and J 1 base short, with 13 bases between. The CDR3 is 16 residues long. The CDR3 DNA is TGTGCCAGCAGTTCCCCTTTTAGCTGGAACACCGGGGAGCTGTTTTTT. Its translation is CASSSPFSWNTGELFF.

This chain connects TRBV9 to TRBJ2-5; 7 positions match TRBD2. J lost 4 bases, V lost 3 bases, and 6 bases had no gene match. Germline CDR1 SGDLS, CDR2 YYNGEE. The CDR3 is 14 amino acids. The CDR3 loop is CASSERDERETQYF. The CDR3 DNA follows: TGTGCCAGCAGCGAGCGGGATGAGAGAGAGACCCAGTACTTC.

V gene TRBV29-1 combines with J gene TRBJ2-3; D is perhaps TRBD2 (6 bases). There are 11 residues in the CDR3. The V end was cut by 6 bases, the J end by 6 bases, with 10 bases between. Germline V lookup: CDR1 SQVTM, CDR2 ANQGSEA. CDR3 DNA: TGCAGCGTGCGGGACGTTGATACGCAGTATTTT. Its protein is CSVRDVDTQYF.

This chain uses TRBV19 with TRBJ1-1; TRBD1 matches at 7 bases. This CDR3 has 11 residues. CDR1 LNHDA and CDR2 SQIVND come from the germline V gene (reference sequence). V trimming: 11 bases; J trimming: 7 bases; junction bases outside the gene matches: 7. CDR3 coding DNA: TGTGCCGCCCAGGGGGGCTTTGAAGCTTTCTTT. It codes for CAAQGGFEAFF.

This chain links TRBV28 with TRBJ2-1, with 10 bases aligning to TRBD2. The CDR3 consists of 15 residues. J gave up 8 bases and V 4 bases, and 8 bases lay outside the gene matches. Germline CDR1 and CDR2: MDHEN and SYDVKM. The CDR3 protein is CASSSSGGALDEQFF. CDR3 nucleotide sequence: TGTGCCAGCAGTTCGAGCGGGGGGGCCTTAGATGAGCAGTTCTTC.

The chain combines TRBV14 with TRBJ2-7; a weak D match, TRBD1 (6 bases). The V end was cut by 0 bases, the J end by 3 bases, with 12 bases between. The germline V gene has CDR1 SGHDN and CDR2 FVKESK. There are 15 residues in the CDR3. The CDR3, as DNA: TGTGCCAGCAGCCAAGATGGGGGCAGGGGCTACGAGCAGTACTTC. Amino acid sequence: CASSQDGGRGYEQYF. The variable domain in full, completed from reference TRBV14 and TRBJ2-7, reads EAGVTQFPSHSVIEKGQTVTLRCDPISGHDNLYWYRRVMGKEIKFLLHFVKESKQDESGMPNNRFLAERTGGTYSTLKVQPAELEDSGVYFCASSQDGGRGYEQYFGPGTRLTVT.

Here the CDR3 reads CVRTTRGDRGRKETQYF. CDR3 sequence (DNA): TGTGTCAGAACCACGAGGGGGGACAGGGGGCGCAAGGAGACCCAGTACTTC. This chain uses TRBV7-5 with TRBJ2-5; TRBD1 reflects the table's D call only, with no check against the DNA. TRBV7-5 has pseudogene status. This CDR3 is 17 amino acids long.